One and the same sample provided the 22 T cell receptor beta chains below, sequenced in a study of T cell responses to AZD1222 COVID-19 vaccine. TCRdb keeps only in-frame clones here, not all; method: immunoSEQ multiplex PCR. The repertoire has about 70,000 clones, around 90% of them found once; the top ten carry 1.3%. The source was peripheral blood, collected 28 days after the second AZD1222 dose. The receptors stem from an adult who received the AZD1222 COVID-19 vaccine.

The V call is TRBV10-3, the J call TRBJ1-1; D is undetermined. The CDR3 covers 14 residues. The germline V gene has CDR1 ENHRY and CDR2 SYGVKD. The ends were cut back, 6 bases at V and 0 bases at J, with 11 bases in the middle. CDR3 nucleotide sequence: TGTGCCATCAGAAGGGCCGGGGTGAACACTGAAGCTTTCTTT. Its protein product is CAIRRAGVNTEAFF.

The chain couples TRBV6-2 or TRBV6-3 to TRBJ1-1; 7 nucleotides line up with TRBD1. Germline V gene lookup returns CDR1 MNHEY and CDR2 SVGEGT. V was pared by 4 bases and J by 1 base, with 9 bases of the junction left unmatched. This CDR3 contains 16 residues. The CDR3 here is CASSSRQGFGNTEAFF. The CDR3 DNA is TGTGCCAGCAGTTCGCGACAGGGTTTTGGGAACACTGAAGCTTTCTTT.

Here the CDR3 reads CASSLGARGRNSPLHF. CDR3 in DNA: TGTGCCAGCAGCTTAGGTGCGCGGGGGCGGAATTCACCCCTCCACTTT. The V and J genes are TRBV13 and TRBJ1-6; possible D gene TRBD1, 6 bases. CDR1 is PRHDT and CDR2 is FYEKMQ in the germline V gene (reference sequence). CDR3 length equals 16 residues. V shed 0 bases and J shed 7 bases, with 13 bases lying between them.

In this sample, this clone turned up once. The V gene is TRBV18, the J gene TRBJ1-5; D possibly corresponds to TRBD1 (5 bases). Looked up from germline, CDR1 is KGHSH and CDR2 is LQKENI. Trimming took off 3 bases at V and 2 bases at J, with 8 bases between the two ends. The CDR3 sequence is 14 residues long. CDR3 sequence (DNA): TGTGCCAGCTCACCGGCAGGGCGCAATCAGCCCCAGCATTTT. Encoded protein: CASSPAGRNQPQHF.

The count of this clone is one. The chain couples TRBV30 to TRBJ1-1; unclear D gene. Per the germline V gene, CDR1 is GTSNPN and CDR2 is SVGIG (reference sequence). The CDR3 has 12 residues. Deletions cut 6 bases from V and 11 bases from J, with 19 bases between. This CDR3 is CACGERRFLAFF. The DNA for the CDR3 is TGTGCCTGTGGGGAGAGAAGATTTTTGGCTTTCTTT.

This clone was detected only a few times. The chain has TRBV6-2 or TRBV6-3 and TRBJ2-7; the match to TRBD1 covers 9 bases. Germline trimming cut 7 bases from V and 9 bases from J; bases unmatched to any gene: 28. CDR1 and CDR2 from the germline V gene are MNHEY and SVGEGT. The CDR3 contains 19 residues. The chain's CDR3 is CASNPPAGTGSFWGKSQYF. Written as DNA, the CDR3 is TGTGCCAGCAACCCCCCAGCCGGGACAGGGAGTTTTTGGGGGAAGTCGCAGTACTTC.

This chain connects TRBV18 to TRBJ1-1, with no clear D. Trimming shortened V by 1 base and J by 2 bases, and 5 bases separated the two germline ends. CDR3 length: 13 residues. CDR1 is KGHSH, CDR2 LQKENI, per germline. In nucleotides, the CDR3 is TGTGCCAGCTCACCACGTACAAACACTGAAGCTTTCTTT. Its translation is CASSPRTNTEAFF.

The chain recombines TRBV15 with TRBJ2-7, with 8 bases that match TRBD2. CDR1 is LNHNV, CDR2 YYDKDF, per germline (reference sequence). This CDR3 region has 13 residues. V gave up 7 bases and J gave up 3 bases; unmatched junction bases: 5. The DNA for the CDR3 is TGTGCCACCAAATCTAGCGGGTTCTACGAGCAGTACTTC. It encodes CATKSSGFYEQYF.

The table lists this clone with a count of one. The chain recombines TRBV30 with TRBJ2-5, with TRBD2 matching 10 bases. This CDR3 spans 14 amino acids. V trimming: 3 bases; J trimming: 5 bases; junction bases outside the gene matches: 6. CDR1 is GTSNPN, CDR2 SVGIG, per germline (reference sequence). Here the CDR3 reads CAWRVAGGGETQYF. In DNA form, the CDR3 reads TGTGCCTGGAGGGTAGCGGGAGGCGGTGAGACCCAGTACTTC.

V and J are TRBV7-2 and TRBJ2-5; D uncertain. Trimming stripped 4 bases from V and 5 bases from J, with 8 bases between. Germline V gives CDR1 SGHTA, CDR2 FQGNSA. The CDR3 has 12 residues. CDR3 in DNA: TGTGCCAGCAGCTCCCGTCGGGAGACCCAGTACTTC. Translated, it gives CASSSRRETQYF. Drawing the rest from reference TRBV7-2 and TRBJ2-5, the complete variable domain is GAGVSQSPSNKVTEKGKDVELRCDPISGHTALYWYRQSLGQGLEFLIYFQGNSAPDKSGLPSDRFSAERTGGSVSTLTIQRTQQEDSAVYLCASSSRRETQYFGPGTRLLVL.

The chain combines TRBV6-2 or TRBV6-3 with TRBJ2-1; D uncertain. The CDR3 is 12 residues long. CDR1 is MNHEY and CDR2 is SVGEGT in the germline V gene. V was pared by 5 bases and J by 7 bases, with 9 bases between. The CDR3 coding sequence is TGTGCCAGCAGTCGACTGTCTAATGAGCAGTTCTTC. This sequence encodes CASSRLSNEQFF.

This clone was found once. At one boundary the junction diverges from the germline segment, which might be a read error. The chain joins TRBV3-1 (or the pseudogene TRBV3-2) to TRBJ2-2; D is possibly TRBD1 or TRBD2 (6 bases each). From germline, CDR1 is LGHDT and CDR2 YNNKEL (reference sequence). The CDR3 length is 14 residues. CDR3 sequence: CASRQGGRTGELFF. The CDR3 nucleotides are TGTGCCAGCAGACAAGGGGGGAGGACCGGGGAGCTGTTTTTT.

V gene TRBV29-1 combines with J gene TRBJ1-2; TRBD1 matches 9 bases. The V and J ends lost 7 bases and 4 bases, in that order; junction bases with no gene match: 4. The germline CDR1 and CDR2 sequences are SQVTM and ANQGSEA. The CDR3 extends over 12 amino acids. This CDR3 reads CSGGTGIYGYTF. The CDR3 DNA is TGCAGCGGCGGGACAGGGATCTATGGCTACACCTTC.

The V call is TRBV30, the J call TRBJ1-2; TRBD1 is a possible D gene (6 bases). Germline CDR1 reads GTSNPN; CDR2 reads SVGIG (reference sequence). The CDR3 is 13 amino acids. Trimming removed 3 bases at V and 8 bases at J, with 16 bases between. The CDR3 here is CAWSLGGHQGYTF. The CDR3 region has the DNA TGTGCCTGGAGCTTGGGGGGGCATCAGGGCTACACCTTC.

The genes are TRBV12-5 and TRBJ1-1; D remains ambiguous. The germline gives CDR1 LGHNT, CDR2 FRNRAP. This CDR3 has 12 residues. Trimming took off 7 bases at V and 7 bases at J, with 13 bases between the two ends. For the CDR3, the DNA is TGTGCTAGTGTGGGTGTGACAAGTGAAGCTTTCTTT. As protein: CASVGVTSEAFF.

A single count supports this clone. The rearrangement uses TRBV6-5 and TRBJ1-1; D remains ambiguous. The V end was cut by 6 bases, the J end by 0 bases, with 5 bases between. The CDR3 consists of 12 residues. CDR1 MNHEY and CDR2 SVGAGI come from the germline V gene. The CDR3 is CASRKVNTEAFF. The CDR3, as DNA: TGTGCCAGCAGGAAGGTGAACACTGAAGCTTTCTTT.

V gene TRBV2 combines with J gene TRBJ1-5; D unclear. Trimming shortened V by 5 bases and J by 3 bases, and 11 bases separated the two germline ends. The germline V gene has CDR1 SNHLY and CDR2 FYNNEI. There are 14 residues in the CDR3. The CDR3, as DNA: TGTGCCAGCAGTCCAATGCTGTCCAATCAGCCCCAGCATTTT. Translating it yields CASSPMLSNQPQHF.

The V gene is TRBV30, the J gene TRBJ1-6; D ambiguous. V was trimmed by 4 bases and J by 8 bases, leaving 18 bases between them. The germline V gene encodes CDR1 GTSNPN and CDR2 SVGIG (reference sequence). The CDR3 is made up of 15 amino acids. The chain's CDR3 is CAWTIQGSYDSPLHF. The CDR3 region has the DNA TGTGCCTGGACGATCCAAGGTAGCTACGATTCACCCCTCCACTTT.

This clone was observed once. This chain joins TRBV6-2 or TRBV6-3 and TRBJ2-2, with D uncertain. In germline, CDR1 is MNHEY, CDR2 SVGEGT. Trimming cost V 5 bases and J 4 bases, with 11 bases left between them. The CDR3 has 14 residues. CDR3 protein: CASSKPKITGELFF. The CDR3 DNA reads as TGTGCCAGCAGTAAACCTAAAATCACCGGGGAGCTGTTTTTT.

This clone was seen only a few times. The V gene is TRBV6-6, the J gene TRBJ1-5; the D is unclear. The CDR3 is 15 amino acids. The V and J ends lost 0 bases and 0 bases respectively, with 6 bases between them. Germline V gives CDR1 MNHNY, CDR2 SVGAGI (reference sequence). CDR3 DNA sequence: TGTGCCAGCAGTTACTCGGATTATAGCAATCAGCCCCAGCATTTT. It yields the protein CASSYSDYSNQPQHF.

The DNA for the CDR3 is TGTGCCAGCAGTCGGGGTTCTGGCTACACCTTC. Translated: CASSRGSGYTF. The chain uses TRBV25-1 and TRBJ1-2; no clear D. This CDR3 has 11 residues. V was pared by 5 bases and J by 7 bases, with 8 bases between. Germline V CDR1 and CDR2: MGHDK, SYGVNS.

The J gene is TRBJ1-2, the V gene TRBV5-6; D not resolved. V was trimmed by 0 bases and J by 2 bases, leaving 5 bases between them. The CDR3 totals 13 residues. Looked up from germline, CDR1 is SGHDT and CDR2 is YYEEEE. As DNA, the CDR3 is TGTGCCAGCAGCTTGGAATTGAACTATGGCTACACCTTC. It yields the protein CASSLELNYGYTF.